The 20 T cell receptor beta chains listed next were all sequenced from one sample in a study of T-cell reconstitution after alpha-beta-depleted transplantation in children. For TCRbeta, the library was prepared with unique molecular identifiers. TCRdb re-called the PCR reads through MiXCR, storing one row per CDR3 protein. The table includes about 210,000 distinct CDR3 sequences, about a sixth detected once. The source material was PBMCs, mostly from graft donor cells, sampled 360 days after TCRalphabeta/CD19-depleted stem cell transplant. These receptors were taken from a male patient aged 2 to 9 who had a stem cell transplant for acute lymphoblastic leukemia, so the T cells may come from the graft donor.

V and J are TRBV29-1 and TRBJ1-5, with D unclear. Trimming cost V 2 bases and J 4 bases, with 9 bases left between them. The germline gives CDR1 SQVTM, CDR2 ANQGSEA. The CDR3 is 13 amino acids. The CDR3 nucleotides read TGCAGCGTTGAACGGCAGAGTAATCAGCCCCAGCATTTT. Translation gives CSVERQSNQPQHF.

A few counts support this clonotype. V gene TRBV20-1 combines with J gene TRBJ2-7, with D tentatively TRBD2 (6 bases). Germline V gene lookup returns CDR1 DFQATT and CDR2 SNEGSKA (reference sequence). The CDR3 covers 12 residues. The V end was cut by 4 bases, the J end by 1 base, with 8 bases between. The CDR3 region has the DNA TGCAGTGCTACCGGGACTTCCTACGAGCAGTACTTC. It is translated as CSATGTSYEQYF.

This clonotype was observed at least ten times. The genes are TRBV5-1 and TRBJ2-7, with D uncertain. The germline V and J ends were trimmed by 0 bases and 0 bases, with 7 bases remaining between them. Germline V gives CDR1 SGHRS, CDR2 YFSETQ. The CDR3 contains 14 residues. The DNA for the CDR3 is TGCGCCAGCAGCTTGGTAGATAGCTCCTACGAGCAGTACTTC. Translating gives CASSLVDSSYEQYF. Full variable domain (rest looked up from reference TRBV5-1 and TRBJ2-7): KAGVTQTPRYLIKTRGQQVTLSCSPISGHRSVSWYQQTPGQGLQFLFEYFSETQRNKGNFPGRFSGRQFSNSRSEMNVSTLELGDSALYLCASSLVDSSYEQYFGPGTRLTVT.

CDR3 bases: TGTGCCATCAGTCGGGACAACTCAGATACGCAGTATTTT. This gives the protein CAISRDNSDTQYF. J is TRBJ2-3 and V is TRBV10-3; weak D call: TRBD1 (6 bases). The CDR3 has 13 residues. The V gene lost 5 bases and the J gene lost 4 bases, with 10 bases spanning the gap. The germline gives CDR1 ENHRY, CDR2 SYGVKD.

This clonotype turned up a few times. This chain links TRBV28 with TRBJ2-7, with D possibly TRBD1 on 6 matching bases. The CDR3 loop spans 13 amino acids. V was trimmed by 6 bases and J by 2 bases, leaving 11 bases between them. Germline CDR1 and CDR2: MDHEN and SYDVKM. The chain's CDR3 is CASSVGQPYEQYF. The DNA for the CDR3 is TGTGCCAGCAGCGTAGGACAGCCCTACGAGCAGTACTTC.

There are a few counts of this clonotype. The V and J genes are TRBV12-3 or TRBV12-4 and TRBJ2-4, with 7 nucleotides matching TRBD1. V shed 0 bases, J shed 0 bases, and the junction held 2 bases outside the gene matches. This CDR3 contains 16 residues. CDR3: CASSLAGQLAKNIQYF. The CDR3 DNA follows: TGTGCCAGCAGTTTAGCGGGACAGCTAGCCAAAAACATTCAGTACTTC.

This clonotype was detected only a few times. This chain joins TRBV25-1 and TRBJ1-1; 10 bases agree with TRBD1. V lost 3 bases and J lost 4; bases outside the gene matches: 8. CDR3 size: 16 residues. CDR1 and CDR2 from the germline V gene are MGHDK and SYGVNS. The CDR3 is CASSEDLGQGGTEAFF. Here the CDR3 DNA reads TGTGCCAGCAGTGAGGATTTAGGACAGGGGGGCACTGAAGCTTTCTTT.

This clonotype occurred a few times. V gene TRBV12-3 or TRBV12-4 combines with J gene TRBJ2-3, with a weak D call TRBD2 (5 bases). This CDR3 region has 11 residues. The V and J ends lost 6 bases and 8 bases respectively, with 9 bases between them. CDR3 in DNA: TGTGCCAGCAGGGCCGGGGTTACGCAGTATTTT. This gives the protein CASRAGVTQYF.

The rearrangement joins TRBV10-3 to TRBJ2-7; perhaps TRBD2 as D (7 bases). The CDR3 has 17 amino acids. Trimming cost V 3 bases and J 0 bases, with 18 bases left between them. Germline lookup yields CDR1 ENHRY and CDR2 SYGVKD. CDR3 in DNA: TGTGCCATCAGTGATCCAAGAAGCGGGACAAGCTCCTACGAGCAGTACTTC. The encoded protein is CAISDPRSGTSSYEQYF.

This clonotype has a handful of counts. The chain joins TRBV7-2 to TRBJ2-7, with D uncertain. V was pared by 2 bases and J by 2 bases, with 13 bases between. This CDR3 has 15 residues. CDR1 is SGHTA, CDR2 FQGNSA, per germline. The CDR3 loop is CASSLPPLGTYEQYF. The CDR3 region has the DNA TGTGCCAGCAGCTTACCGCCGCTGGGAACCTACGAGCAGTACTTC.

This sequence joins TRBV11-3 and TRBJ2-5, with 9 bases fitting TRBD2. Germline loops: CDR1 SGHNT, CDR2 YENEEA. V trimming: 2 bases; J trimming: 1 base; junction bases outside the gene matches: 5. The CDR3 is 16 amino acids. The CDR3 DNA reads TGTGCCAGCAGCTTATCCAGCGGGGGGCTCCAAGAGACCCAGTACTTC. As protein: CASSLSSGGLQETQYF.

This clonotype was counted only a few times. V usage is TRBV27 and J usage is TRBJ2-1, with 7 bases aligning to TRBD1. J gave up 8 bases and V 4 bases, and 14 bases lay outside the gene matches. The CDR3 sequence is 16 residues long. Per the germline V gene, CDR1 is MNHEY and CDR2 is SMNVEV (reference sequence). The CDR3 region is CASSSQGGQVGDEQFF. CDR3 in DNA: TGTGCCAGCAGTTCCCAAGGGGGCCAGGTGGGCGATGAGCAGTTCTTC.

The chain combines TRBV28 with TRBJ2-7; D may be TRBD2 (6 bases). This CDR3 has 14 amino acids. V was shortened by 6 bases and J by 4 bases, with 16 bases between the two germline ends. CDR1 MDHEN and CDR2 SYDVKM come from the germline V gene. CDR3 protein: CASSAGLNLYEQYF. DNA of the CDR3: TGTGCCAGCAGCGCGGGACTCAATTTGTACGAGCAGTACTTC.

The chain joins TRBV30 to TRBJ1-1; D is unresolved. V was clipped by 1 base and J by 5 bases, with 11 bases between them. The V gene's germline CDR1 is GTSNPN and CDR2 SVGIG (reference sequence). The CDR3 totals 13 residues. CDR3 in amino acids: CAWSGLGRTEAFF. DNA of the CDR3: TGTGCCTGGAGTGGTTTGGGTAGAACTGAAGCTTTCTTT.

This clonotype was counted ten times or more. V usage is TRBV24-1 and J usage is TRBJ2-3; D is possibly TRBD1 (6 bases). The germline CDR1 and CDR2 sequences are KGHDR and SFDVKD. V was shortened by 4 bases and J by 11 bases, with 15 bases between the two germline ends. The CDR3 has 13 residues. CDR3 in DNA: TGTGCCACCAGTGACCACAGGGAATTGCAGCAGTATTTT. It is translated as CATSDHRELQQYF.

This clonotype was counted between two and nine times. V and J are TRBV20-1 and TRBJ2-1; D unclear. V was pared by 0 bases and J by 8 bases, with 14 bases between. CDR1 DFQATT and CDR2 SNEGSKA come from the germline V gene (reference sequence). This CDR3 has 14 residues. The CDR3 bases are TGCAGTGCTAGAGATGATAAGGGCAGCGATGAGCAGTTCTTC. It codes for CSARDDKGSDEQFF.

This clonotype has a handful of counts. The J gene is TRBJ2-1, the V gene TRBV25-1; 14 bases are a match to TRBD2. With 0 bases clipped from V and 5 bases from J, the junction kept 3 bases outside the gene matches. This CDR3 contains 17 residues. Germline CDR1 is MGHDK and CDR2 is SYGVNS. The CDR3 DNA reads TGTGCCAGCAGTGAATATATGACTAGCGGGGGGGACAATGAGCAGTTCTTC. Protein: CASSEYMTSGGDNEQFF.

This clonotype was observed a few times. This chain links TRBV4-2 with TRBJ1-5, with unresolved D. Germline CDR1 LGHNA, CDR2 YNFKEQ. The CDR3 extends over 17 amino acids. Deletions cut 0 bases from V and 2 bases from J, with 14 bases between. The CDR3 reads CASSQDPWGGGNQPQHF. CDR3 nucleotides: TGTGCCAGCAGCCAAGATCCCTGGGGAGGTGGCAATCAGCCCCAGCATTTT.

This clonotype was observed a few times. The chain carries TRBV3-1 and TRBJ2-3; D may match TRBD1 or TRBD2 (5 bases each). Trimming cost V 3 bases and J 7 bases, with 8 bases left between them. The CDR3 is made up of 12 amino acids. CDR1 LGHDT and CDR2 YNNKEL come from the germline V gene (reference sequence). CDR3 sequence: CASSHGTNTQYF. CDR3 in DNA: TGTGCCAGCAGCCACGGGACGAATACGCAGTATTTT.

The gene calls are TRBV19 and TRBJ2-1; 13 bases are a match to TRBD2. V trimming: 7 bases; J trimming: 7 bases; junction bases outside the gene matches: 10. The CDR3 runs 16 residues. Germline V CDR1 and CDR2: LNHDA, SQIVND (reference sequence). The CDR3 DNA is TGTGCCAGTAATTTACTAGCGGGGGGGCTAGATAATGAGCAGTTCTTC. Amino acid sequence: CASNLLAGGLDNEQFF.